Sequencing of this T cell receptor (beta chain) was carried out in a study of blood T cell repertoires in COVID-19. The repertoire was sequenced with immunoSEQ multiplex PCR; TCRdb's copy has only in-frame clones and lacks some. Here the sample spans 220,000 or so clones, approximately 90% being singletons. The receptor comes from a woman aged 18 to 35 in a cohort exposed to, infected with or recovered from COVID-19 (not recorded which). What was sequenced was PBMCs or T cells enriched from blood (not recorded which).

For the CDR3, the DNA is TGTGCCAGCAGCAGTAGGGGGGGCTCTGGAAACACCATATATTTT. It codes for CASSSRGGSGNTIYF. This chain connects TRBV21-1 to TRBJ1-3. TRBV21-1 is given as a pseudogene. The CDR3 runs 15 residues.